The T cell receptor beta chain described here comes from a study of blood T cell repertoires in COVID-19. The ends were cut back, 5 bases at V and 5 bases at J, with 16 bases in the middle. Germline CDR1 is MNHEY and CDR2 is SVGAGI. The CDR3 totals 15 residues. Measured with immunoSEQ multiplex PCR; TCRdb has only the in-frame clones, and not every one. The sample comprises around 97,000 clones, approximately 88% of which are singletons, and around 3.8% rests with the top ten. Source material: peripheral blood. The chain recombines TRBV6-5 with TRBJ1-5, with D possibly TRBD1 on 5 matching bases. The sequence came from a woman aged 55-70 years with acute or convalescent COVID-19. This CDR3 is CASSRSGWGDQPQHF. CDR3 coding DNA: TGTGCCAGCAGTCGGTCTGGTTGGGGCGATCAGCCCCAGCATTTT.